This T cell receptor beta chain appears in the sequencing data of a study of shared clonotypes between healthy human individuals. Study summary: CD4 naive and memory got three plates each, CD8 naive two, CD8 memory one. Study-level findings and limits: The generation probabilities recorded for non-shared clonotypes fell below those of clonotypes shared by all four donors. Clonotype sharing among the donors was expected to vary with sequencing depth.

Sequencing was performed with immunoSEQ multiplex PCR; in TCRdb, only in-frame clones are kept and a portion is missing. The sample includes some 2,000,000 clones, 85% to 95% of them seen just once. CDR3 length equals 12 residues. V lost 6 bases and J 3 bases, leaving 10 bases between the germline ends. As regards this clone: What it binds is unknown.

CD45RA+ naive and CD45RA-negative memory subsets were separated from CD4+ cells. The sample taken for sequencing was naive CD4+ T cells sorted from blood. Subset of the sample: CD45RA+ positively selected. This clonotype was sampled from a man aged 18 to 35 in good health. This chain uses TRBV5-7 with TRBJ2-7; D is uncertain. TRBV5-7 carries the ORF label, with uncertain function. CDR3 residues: CASTLGVYEQYF. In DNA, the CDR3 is TGTGCCAGCACCCTTGGAGTCTACGAGCAGTACTTC.